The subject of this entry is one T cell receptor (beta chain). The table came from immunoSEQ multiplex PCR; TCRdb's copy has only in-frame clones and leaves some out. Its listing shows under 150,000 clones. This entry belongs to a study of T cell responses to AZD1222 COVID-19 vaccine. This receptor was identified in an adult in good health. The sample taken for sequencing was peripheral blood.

CDR3 coding DNA: TGCGCCAGCAGCATAGCCGGCTCCAGGGAGAACACTGAAGCTTTCTTT. As protein: CASSIAGSRENTEAFF. The genes are TRBV4-1 and TRBJ1-1; a weak D match, TRBD1 (5 bases). The germline gives CDR1 MGHRA, CDR2 YSYEKL. CDR3 length: 16 amino acids. Trimming left V 5 bases short and J 1 base short, with 17 bases between.